This T cell receptor (beta chain) was sequenced during a study of T-cell reconstitution after alpha-beta-depleted transplantation in children. Study-level results: At the one-year point after transplant, T-cell counts and TCRbeta diversity were found to come mostly from T cells that had been newly produced. Several hundred graft clones that had expanded were reportedly the source of alpha-beta T cells about two months after transplant.

The table lists this clonotype with a few counts. The antigen remains undetermined. The CDR3 sequence is 17 residues long. Germline V lookup: CDR1 MNHEY, CDR2 SVGAGI. With 1 base clipped from V and 4 bases from J, the junction kept 9 bases outside the gene matches. Unique molecular identifiers featured in how the TCRbeta library was prepared. TCRdb recomputed calls from the PCR reads with MiXCR, one row per CDR3 protein. The table records fewer than 550,000 distinct CDR3 sequences, 11% of them present only once. V usage is TRBV6-5 and J usage is TRBJ2-5, with 10 positions matching TRBD2. The sample in question was PBMCs, mostly from graft donor cells, obtained 180 days after TCRalphabeta/CD19-depleted stem cell transplant. This TCR came from a female patient aged 2 to 10 who had a stem cell transplant for aplastic anemia, so the T cells may come from the graft donor. The CDR3 sequence: CASSYFFGTSVGETQYF. Written as DNA, the CDR3 is TGTGCCAGCAGTTACTTCTTTGGGACTAGCGTAGGAGAGACCCAGTACTTC.